Given below is one T cell receptor (beta chain) in context. The data originate from a study of blood T cell repertoires in COVID-19. In the study overall: Sites in the United States, Italy and Spain provided acute and convalescent COVID-19 samples.

CDR1 is SQVTM and CDR2 is ANQGSEA in the germline V gene. The CDR3 length is 13 residues. The germline V and J ends were trimmed by 3 bases and 5 bases, with 14 bases remaining between them. The protocol was immunoSEQ multiplex PCR, while the TCRdb copy is restricted to in-frame clones and leaves out a portion. The sample includes 40,000 to 55,000 clones, roughly 80% of them seen just once. The specimen sequenced was peripheral blood. The clonotype originates from a man between 65 and 85 years old with acute or convalescent COVID-19. V and J are TRBV29-1 and TRBJ2-7; TRBD2 might be the D (7 bases). CDR3 protein: CSVEGGGKNEQYF. CDR3 nucleotide sequence: TGCAGCGTTGAGGGCGGGGGCAAAAACGAGCAGTACTTC.